A selection of T cell receptor beta chains follows, all from one sample in a study of T cell repertoires in aging, cancer and after chemotherapy. TCRdb redid the calling of the multiplex PCR reads with MiXCR, one entry per CDR3 protein. This sample has around 6,000 distinct CDR3 sequences, with 35% found just once. Material: blood. The receptors were gathered from a human donor in good health. Both conserved end residues are part of each CDR3. The order of the fields is J gene, clone size, D gene, V gene, CDR3 protein, CDR3 DNA. The D gene is left open where the match is weak. Size is stated for part of the rows, as once, few or many counts, or as a class when the clone is expanded.

j_call: TRBJ2-2
clone_size: .
d_call: TRBD2
v_call: TRBV19
cdr3_aa: CASSIMAAGGANTGELFF
cdr3_nt: TGTGCCAGTAGTATAATGGCGGCGGGGGGCGCGAACACCGGGGAGCTGTTTTTT

j_call: TRBJ1-5
clone_size: few
d_call: .
v_call: TRBV29-1
cdr3_aa: CSGSEGEGQPQHF
cdr3_nt: TGCAGCGGGAGTGAGGGGGAAGGTCAGCCCCAGCATTTT

j_call: TRBJ2-7
clone_size: few
d_call: .
v_call: TRBV19
cdr3_aa: CASSNAYEQYF
cdr3_nt: TGTGCCAGTAGTAATGCCTACGAGCAGTACTTC

j_call: TRBJ2-1
clone_size: few
d_call: TRBD2
v_call: TRBV27
cdr3_aa: CASSLSVAGGRYNEQFF
cdr3_nt: TGTGCCAGCAGTTTATCGGTGGCGGGGGGGCGATACAATGAGCAGTTCTTC

j_call: TRBJ2-1
clone_size: once
d_call: .
v_call: TRBV6-5
cdr3_aa: CASSPPRGRYNEQFF
cdr3_nt: TGTGCCAGCAGTCCCCCCCGAGGACGGTACAATGAGCAGTTCTTC

j_call: TRBJ2-7
clone_size: .
d_call: TRBD2
v_call: TRBV6-1
cdr3_aa: CASSEGGGPYEQYF
cdr3_nt: TGTGCCAGCAGTGAAGGCGGGGGGCCCTACGAGCAGTACTTC

j_call: TRBJ2-7
clone_size: large
d_call: TRBD1
v_call: TRBV27
cdr3_aa: CASSPWDSESEQYF
cdr3_nt: TGTGCCAGCAGTCCCTGGGACAGCGAGAGCGAGCAGTACTTC

j_call: TRBJ2-7
clone_size: .
d_call: TRBD1
v_call: TRBV6-1
cdr3_aa: CASSYPLTGMGYEQYF
cdr3_nt: TGTGCCAGCAGTTATCCCTTGACAGGGATGGGTTACGAGCAGTACTTC

j_call: TRBJ2-7
clone_size: few
d_call: .
v_call: TRBV27
cdr3_aa: CASSLGNDRSSYEQYF
cdr3_nt: TGTGCCAGCAGTTTAGGGAACGACAGGAGCTCCTACGAGCAGTACTTC

j_call: TRBJ2-3
clone_size: medium-sized
d_call: TRBD2
v_call: TRBV6-1
cdr3_aa: CASDGTSGVNTQYF
cdr3_nt: TGTGCCAGCGATGGGACTAGCGGGGTGAATACGCAGTATTTT

j_call: TRBJ2-7
clone_size: once
d_call: .
v_call: TRBV30
cdr3_aa: CAWSSGGRPYEQYF
cdr3_nt: TGTGCCTGGAGTTCCGGGGGGCGACCCTACGAGCAGTACTTC

j_call: TRBJ2-7
clone_size: few
d_call: TRBD1
v_call: TRBV19
cdr3_aa: CASSIAGTGNSYEQYF
cdr3_nt: TGTGCCAGTAGTATCGCCGGGACAGGGAACTCCTACGAGCAGTACTTC

j_call: TRBJ2-2
clone_size: .
d_call: .
v_call: TRBV7-2
cdr3_aa: CASSSLILGSGELFF
cdr3_nt: TGTGCCAGCAGCTCGCTGATTTTAGGTTCCGGGGAGCTGTTTTTT

j_call: TRBJ2-1
clone_size: .
d_call: TRBD2
v_call: TRBV28
cdr3_aa: CASSSAGDSYNEQFF
cdr3_nt: TGTGCCAGCAGTTCAGCGGGGGATTCCTACAATGAGCAGTTCTTC

j_call: TRBJ2-7
clone_size: few
d_call: TRBD2
v_call: TRBV6-1
cdr3_aa: CATKSSGAPYEQYF
cdr3_nt: TGTGCCACCAAGTCGAGCGGGGCGCCCTACGAGCAGTACTTC

j_call: TRBJ2-3
clone_size: .
d_call: .
v_call: TRBV30
cdr3_aa: CAWSGGFSTDTQYF
cdr3_nt: TGTGCCTGGAGTGGCGGGTTCAGCACAGATACGCAGTATTTT

j_call: TRBJ1-4
clone_size: .
d_call: TRBD1
v_call: TRBV11-3
cdr3_aa: CASRPQGATNEKLFF
cdr3_nt: TGTGCCAGCAGGCCGCAGGGGGCTACTAATGAAAAACTGTTTTTT

j_call: TRBJ1-5
clone_size: .
d_call: .
v_call: TRBV27
cdr3_aa: CASRSGTAGGQPQHF
cdr3_nt: TGTGCCAGCAGGTCCGGGACCGCCGGAGGACAGCCCCAGCATTTT

j_call: TRBJ2-1
clone_size: medium-sized
d_call: TRBD2
v_call: TRBV15
cdr3_aa: CATKKATGLAGDHNEQFF
cdr3_nt: TGTGCCACCAAAAAGGCGACGGGACTAGCGGGGGATCACAATGAGCAGTTCTTC

j_call: TRBJ1-2
clone_size: .
d_call: .
v_call: TRBV6-6
cdr3_aa: CASRTTGTYGYTF
cdr3_nt: TGTGCCAGCAGAACAACAGGGACCTATGGCTACACCTTC

j_call: TRBJ1-1
clone_size: few
d_call: .
v_call: TRBV5-6
cdr3_aa: CASSLGQTNTEAFF
cdr3_nt: TGTGCCAGCAGCTTAGGCCAAACGAACACTGAAGCTTTCTTT

j_call: TRBJ1-1
clone_size: .
d_call: .
v_call: TRBV6-2/TRBV6-3
cdr3_aa: CASSPGLEAFF
cdr3_nt: TGTGCCAGCAGTCCTGGTCTCGAAGCTTTCTTT

j_call: TRBJ2-1
clone_size: .
d_call: TRBD1
v_call: TRBV24-1
cdr3_aa: CATSDQDRGSYEQFF
cdr3_nt: TGTGCCACCAGTGACCAGGACAGGGGGTCATATGAGCAGTTCTTC

j_call: TRBJ1-2
clone_size: few
d_call: .
v_call: TRBV6-1
cdr3_aa: CASSVETFRGANYGYTF
cdr3_nt: TGTGCCAGCAGTGTCGAAACGTTCCGGGGGGCCAACTATGGCTACACCTTC

j_call: TRBJ2-1
clone_size: .
d_call: TRBD1
v_call: TRBV18
cdr3_aa: CASSPQGAYNEQFF
cdr3_nt: TGTGCCAGCTCACCGCAGGGGGCCTACAATGAGCAGTTCTTC

j_call: TRBJ2-1
clone_size: medium-sized
d_call: TRBD2
v_call: TRBV12-3/TRBV12-4
cdr3_aa: CASSQRSLGLAGASREQFF
cdr3_nt: TGTGCCAGCAGCCAAAGATCGCTGGGGCTAGCGGGGGCCTCCCGTGAGCAGTTCTTC